The TCR beta chain described here comes from a study of Graves' ophthalmopathy and Graves' hyperthyroidism. Whole-study results and caveats: Appearing in blood as well were most expanded thyroid clonotypes above 0.001 frequency.

RNA transcripts served as template for amplifying TCR beta CDR3 sequences. RT-PCR with HTBI primers came first, then second-round multiplex PCR. TCRdb called the multiplex PCR reads again in MiXCR, with one record for every CDR3 protein. The sample lists about 370,000 distinct CDR3 sequences; about 18% were seen once. CDR1 and CDR2 (germline): LNHNV, YYDKDF (reference sequence). The CDR3 length is 12 residues. J lost 7 bases, V lost 3 bases, and 2 bases had no gene match. This clonotype was observed many times. As yet, its antigen is unknown. J is TRBJ1-2 and V is TRBV15, with 7 bases fitting TRBD1. The specimen sequenced was peripheral blood. The TCR was taken from an adult woman with stable Graves' hyperthyroidism. CDR3 residues: CATSRYRGGYTF. The CDR3 DNA follows: TGTGCCACCAGCAGGTACAGGGGTGGCTACACCTTC. Looking up the rest from reference TRBV15 and TRBJ1-2 gives the full variable domain: DAMVIQNPRYQVTQFGKPVTLSCSQTLNHNVMYWYQQKSSQAPKLLFHYYDKDFNNEADTPDNFQSRRPNTSFCFLDIRSPGLGDTAMYLCATSRYRGGYTFGSGTRLTVV.